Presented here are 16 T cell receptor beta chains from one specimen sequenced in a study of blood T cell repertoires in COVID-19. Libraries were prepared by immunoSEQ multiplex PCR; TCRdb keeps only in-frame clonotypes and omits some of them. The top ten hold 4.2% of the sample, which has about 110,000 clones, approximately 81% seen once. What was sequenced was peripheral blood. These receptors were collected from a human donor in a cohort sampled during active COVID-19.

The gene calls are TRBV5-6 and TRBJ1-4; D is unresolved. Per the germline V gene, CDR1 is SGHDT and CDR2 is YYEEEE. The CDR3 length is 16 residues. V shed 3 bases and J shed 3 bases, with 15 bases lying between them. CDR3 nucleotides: TGTGCCAGCAGCTCATGGGAACGGGGTCCTAATGAAAAACTGTTTTTT. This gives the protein CASSSWERGPNEKLFF.

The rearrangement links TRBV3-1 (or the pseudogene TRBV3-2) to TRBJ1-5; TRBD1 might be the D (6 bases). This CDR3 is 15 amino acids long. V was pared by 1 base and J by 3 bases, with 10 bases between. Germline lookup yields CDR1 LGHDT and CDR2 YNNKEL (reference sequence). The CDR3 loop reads CASSQGPGANQPQHF. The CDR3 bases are TGTGCCAGCAGCCAAGGTCCAGGGGCCAATCAGCCCCAGCATTTT.

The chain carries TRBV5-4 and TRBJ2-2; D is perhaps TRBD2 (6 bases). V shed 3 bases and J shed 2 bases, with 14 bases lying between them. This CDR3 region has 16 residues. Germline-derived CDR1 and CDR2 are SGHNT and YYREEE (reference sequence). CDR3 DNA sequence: TGTGCCAGCAGCTCCGCCGGGAGCACCAACACCGGGGAGCTGTTTTTT. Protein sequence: CASSSAGSTNTGELFF.

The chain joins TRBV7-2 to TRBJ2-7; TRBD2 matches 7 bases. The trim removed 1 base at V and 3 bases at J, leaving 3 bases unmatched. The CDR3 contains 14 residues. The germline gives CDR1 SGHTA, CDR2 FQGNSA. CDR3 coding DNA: TGTGCCAGCAGCTTAGAGGCGGGAGACTACGAGCAGTACTTC. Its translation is CASSLEAGDYEQYF. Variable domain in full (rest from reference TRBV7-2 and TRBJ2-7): GAGVSQSPSNKVTEKGKDVELRCDPISGHTALYWYRQSLGQGLEFLIYFQGNSAPDKSGLPSDRFSAERTGGSVSTLTIQRTQQEDSAVYLCASSLEAGDYEQYFGPGTRLTVT.

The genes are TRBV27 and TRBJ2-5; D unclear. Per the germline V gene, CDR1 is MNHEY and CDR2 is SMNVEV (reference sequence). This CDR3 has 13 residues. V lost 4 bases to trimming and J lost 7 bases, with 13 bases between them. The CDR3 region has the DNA TGTGCCAGCAGTTCAGCCTTAGGCGGGACCCAGTACTTC. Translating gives CASSSALGGTQYF.

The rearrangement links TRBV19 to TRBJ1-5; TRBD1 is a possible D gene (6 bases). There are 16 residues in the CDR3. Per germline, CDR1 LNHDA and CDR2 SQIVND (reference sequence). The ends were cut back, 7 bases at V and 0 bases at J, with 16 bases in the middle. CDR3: CASKTDDRHSNQPQHF. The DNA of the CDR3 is TGTGCCAGTAAAACTGATGACAGGCATAGCAATCAGCCCCAGCATTTT.

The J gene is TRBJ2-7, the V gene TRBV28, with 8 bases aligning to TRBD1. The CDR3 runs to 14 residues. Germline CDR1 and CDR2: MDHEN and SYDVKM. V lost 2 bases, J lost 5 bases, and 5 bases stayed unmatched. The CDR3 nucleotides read TGTGCCAGCAGTTTACAGGGGGCTTCCGACGAGCAGTACTTC. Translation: CASSLQGASDEQYF.

CDR3 residues: CASSRDVGGYYNEQFF. The CDR3 DNA follows: TGTGCCAGCAGCCGTGACGTAGGGGGATATTACAATGAGCAGTTCTTC. The chain couples TRBV11-3 to TRBJ2-1, with D possibly TRBD1 on 6 matching bases. Trimming took 5 bases from V and 4 from J, leaving 18 bases between them. This CDR3 comprises 16 residues. Germline V gene lookup returns CDR1 SGHNT and CDR2 YENEEA.

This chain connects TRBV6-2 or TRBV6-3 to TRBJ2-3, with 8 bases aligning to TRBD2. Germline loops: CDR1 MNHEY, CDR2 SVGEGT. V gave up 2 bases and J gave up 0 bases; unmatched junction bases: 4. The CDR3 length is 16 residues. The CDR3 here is CASSYRASGSTDTQYF. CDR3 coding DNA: TGTGCCAGCAGTTACAGGGCTAGCGGGAGCACAGATACGCAGTATTTT.

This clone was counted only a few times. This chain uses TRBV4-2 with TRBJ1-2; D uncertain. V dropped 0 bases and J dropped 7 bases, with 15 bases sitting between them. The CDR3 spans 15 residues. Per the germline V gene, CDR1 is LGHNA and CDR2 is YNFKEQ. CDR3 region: CASSQEWASGSGYTF. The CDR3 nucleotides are TGTGCCAGCAGCCAAGAGTGGGCCTCTGGGAGTGGCTACACCTTC.

CDR3 loop: CASSLNSGTGVGYTF. The CDR3 DNA reads TGCGCCAGCAGCCTCAACTCTGGGACAGGGGTCGGCTACACCTTC. The rearrangement links TRBV4-1 to TRBJ1-2, with 10 bases that match TRBD1. Germline V gene lookup returns CDR1 MGHRA and CDR2 YSYEKL. This CDR3 is built from 15 residues. Losses at the gene ends were 4 bases for V and 8 bases for J; bases not matched to a gene: 10.

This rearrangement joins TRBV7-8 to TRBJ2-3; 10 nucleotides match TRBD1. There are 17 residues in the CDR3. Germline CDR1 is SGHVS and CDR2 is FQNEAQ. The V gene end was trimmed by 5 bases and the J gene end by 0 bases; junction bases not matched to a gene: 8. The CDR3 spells CASSLGQGTTSTDTQYF. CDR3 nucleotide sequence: TGTGCCAGCAGCCTGGGACAGGGGACTACTAGCACAGATACGCAGTATTTT.

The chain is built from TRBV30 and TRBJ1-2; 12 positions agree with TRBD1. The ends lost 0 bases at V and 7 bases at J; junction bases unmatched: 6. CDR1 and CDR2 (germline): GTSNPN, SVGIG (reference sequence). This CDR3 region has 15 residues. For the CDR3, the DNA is TGTGCCTGGAGTGTACTGGGGACAGGGGGCTTTGGCTACACCTTC. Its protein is CAWSVLGTGGFGYTF.

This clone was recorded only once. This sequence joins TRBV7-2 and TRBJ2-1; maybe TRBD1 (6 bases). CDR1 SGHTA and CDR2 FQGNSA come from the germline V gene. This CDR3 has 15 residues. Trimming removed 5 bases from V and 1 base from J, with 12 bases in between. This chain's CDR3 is CASSAGQNSYNEQFF. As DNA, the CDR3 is TGTGCCAGCAGCGCCGGACAGAATTCCTACAATGAGCAGTTCTTC.

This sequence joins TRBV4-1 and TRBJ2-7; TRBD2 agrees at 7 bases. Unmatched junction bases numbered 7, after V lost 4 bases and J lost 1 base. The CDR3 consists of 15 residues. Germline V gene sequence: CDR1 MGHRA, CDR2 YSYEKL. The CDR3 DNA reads TGCGCCAGCAGCCCCTCCGGGACTACTTCCTACGAGCAGTACTTC. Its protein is CASSPSGTTSYEQYF.

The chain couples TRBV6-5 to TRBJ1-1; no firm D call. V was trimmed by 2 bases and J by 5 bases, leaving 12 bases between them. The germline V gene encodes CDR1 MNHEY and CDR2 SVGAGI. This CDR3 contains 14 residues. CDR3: CASSYGSGLTEAFF. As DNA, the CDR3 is TGTGCCAGCAGTTACGGTTCGGGGTTGACTGAAGCTTTCTTT.